What follows are 32 T cell receptor beta chains derived from one specimen sequenced in a study of a mutant IDH1 vaccine in newly diagnosed glioma. Method: immunoSEQ multiplex PCR; TCRdb's copy keeps in-frame clones and lacks some. The sample includes under 65,000 clones, around 80% seen only once; the top ten take approximately 19%. Time point specified: baseline, week 1 (first vaccination visit). Treatment reported: pre-vaccination baseline after standard-of-care therapy. The sequencing used PBMCs, collected from a glioma patient treated with radiotherapy, temozolomide or both. All receptors come from a man between 18 and 29 years old with glioma.

V gene TRBV4-3 combines with J gene TRBJ2-7; the D gene is possibly TRBD1 (6 bases). CDR1 LGHNA and CDR2 YSLEER come from the germline V gene. Trimming took 0 bases from V and 5 from J, leaving 14 bases between them. The CDR3 length is 15 residues. CDR3 sequence (DNA): TGCGCCAGCAGCCAAGATAACTACAGGGTCAACGAGCAGTACTTC. This encodes CASSQDNYRVNEQYF.

Concerning this clone itself: A read error may account for a junction end that differs from germline. V and J are TRBV7-7 and TRBJ2-3; the match to TRBD1 covers 7 bases. Germline loops: CDR1 SSHAT, CDR2 FNYEAQ (reference sequence). CDR3 size: 14 residues. CDR3 coding DNA: TGTGCTAGCAGCAGGGGACAGTCCACAGATACGCAGTATTTT. Its protein product is CASSRGQSTDTQYF.

V gene TRBV5-5 combines with J gene TRBJ2-7; D gene unclear. Germline V gives CDR1 SGHKS, CDR2 YYEKEE (reference sequence). V was cut by 4 bases and J by 0 bases, with 14 bases left in between. CDR3 length: 15 amino acids. The CDR3 is CASSNFMLNSYEQYF. The DNA for the CDR3 is TGTGCCAGCAGCAACTTCATGCTAAACTCCTACGAGCAGTACTTC.

The chain links TRBV5-1 to TRBJ2-7; 12 positions agree with TRBD1. The V gene's germline CDR1 is SGHRS and CDR2 YFSETQ. Unmatched junction bases numbered 14, after V lost 0 bases and J lost 4 bases. CDR3 size: 19 residues. The CDR3 nucleotides read TGCGCCAGCAGCTTGGAAATTTTCAAGGGACAGGGGGCGTCGTACGAGCAGTACTTC. Translating it yields CASSLEIFKGQGASYEQYF.

The genes are TRBV11-2 and TRBJ1-2; D unresolved. V lost 6 bases and J lost 8, with 22 bases in between. Germline V gene lookup returns CDR1 SGHAT and CDR2 FQNNGV. CDR3 size: 15 residues. The CDR3 loop is CASRIPISRDRGYTF. CDR3 coding DNA: TGTGCCAGCAGAATTCCCATCAGTAGGGATCGCGGCTACACCTTC. Supplemented by reference TRBV11-2 and TRBJ1-2, the full variable domain reads EAGVAQSPRYKIIEKRQSVAFWCNPISGHATLYWYQQILGQGPKLLIQFQNNGVVDDSQLPKDRFSAERLKGVDSTLKIQPAKLEDSAVYLCASRIPISRDRGYTFGSGTRLTVV.

The sample holds one count of this clone. The rearrangement joins TRBV20-1 to TRBJ2-5, with a tentative D call TRBD2 (5 bases). CDR3 length: 11 residues. The ends were cut back, 7 bases at V and 5 bases at J, with 11 bases in the middle. Per germline, CDR1 DFQATT and CDR2 SNEGSKA (reference sequence). The CDR3 nucleotides are TGCAGTGTACCCTGGAGGGAGACCCAGTACTTC. As protein: CSVPWRETQYF.

The chain links TRBV5-8 to TRBJ2-7; no clear D. CDR3 size: 14 residues. The germline V gene encodes CDR1 SGHTS and CDR2 YDEGEE. V was pared by 2 bases and J by 0 bases, with 9 bases between. CDR3 region: CASSFERASYEQYF. The CDR3 DNA follows: TGTGCCAGCAGCTTCGAAAGAGCCTCCTACGAGCAGTACTTC. The variable domain in full, completed from reference TRBV5-8 and TRBJ2-7, reads EAGVTQSPTHLIKTRGQQATLRCSPISGHTSVYWYQQALGLGLQFLLWYDEGEERNRGNFPPRFSGRQFPNYSSELNVNALELEDSALYLCASSFERASYEQYFGPGTRLTVT.

This chain uses TRBV6-6 with TRBJ2-5; D remains unclear. Germline CDR1 is MNHNY and CDR2 is SVGAGI (reference sequence). V lost 0 bases and J lost 4, with 9 bases in between. This CDR3 has 14 amino acids. For the CDR3, the DNA is TGTGCCAGCAGTTACTCGGTGCGGTCAGAGACCCAGTACTTC. Protein product: CASSYSVRSETQYF.

The chain couples TRBV9 to TRBJ2-2; D ambiguous. The ends were cut back, 1 base at V and 2 bases at J, with 9 bases in the middle. The V gene's germline CDR1 is SGDLS and CDR2 YYNGEE. The CDR3 covers 15 residues. The CDR3 region is CASSVLQTNTGELFF. The CDR3, as DNA: TGTGCCAGCAGCGTACTGCAGACTAACACCGGGGAGCTGTTTTTT.

This sequence joins TRBV4-3 and TRBJ1-1; 7 nucleotides agree with TRBD1. Germline CDR1 and CDR2: LGHNA and YSLEER. The junction had 9 bases not matched to a gene; V was cut back by 0 bases and J by 5 bases. CDR3 length equals 16 residues. Here the CDR3 reads CASSQEEQGWGTEAFF. In DNA form, the CDR3 reads TGCGCCAGCAGCCAAGAAGAACAGGGGTGGGGTACTGAAGCTTTCTTT.

This clone was recorded a few times. The genes are TRBV19 and TRBJ1-2, with 9 bases lining up with TRBD1. This CDR3 is built from 15 residues. The germline gives CDR1 LNHDA, CDR2 SQIVND (reference sequence). The J segment lost 3 bases and the V segment lost 7 bases, leaving 9 bases of the junction unmatched. The CDR3, as DNA: TGTGCCAGTACCCTAACCTGGACAGGGGACTATGGCTACACCTTC. It specifies CASTLTWTGDYGYTF. The full variable domain, completed using reference TRBV19 and TRBJ1-2, is DGGITQSPKYLFRKEGQNVTLSCEQNLNHDAMYWYRQDPGQGLRLIYYSQIVNDFQKGDIAEGYSVSREKKESFPLTVTSAQKNPTAFYLCASTLTWTGDYGYTFGSGTRLTVV.

This clone has a handful of counts. The chain employs TRBV30 and TRBJ1-2; 7 positions agree with TRBD1. From germline, CDR1 is GTSNPN and CDR2 SVGIG (reference sequence). The CDR3 runs to 14 residues. The junction had 8 bases not matched to a gene; V was cut back by 3 bases and J by 4 bases. CDR3 nucleotides: TGTGCCTGGAGGAATACAGGGGACGGCTATGGCTACACCTTC. Encoded protein: CAWRNTGDGYGYTF. Based on the CDR3 plus reference TRBV30 and TRBJ1-2, the full variable domain is SQTIHQWPATLVQPVGSPLSLECTVEGTSNPNLYWYRQAAGRGLQLLFYSVGIGQISSEVPQNLSASRPQDRQFILSSKKLLLSDSGFYLCAWRNTGDGYGYTFGSGTRLTVV.

This chain joins TRBV4-3 and TRBJ1-2, with 9 bases aligning to TRBD1. The V gene's germline CDR1 is LGHNA and CDR2 YSLEER. This CDR3 contains 13 residues. The trim removed 5 bases at V and 2 bases at J, leaving 0 bases unmatched. The CDR3 DNA is TGCGCCAGCAGCGACAGGGGGAACTATGGCTACACCTTC. It yields the protein CASSDRGNYGYTF.

This clone was picked up one time. V usage is TRBV27 and J usage is TRBJ2-7; no clear D gene. Germline V gene data show CDR1 as MNHEY and CDR2 as SMNVEV (reference sequence). The ends were cut back, 0 bases at V and 2 bases at J, with 5 bases in the middle. This CDR3 is built from 13 residues. The CDR3 reads CASSLSAAYEQYF. CDR3 bases: TGTGCCAGCAGTTTATCGGCCGCCTACGAGCAGTACTTC.

This clone was picked up a small number of times. The chain employs TRBV7-2 and TRBJ1-3; D is unclear. Germline V gene data show CDR1 as SGHTA and CDR2 as FQGNSA. The CDR3 spans 15 residues. V lost 5 bases and J lost 2, with 13 bases in between. CDR3: CASSETHPPGNTIYF. In DNA form, the CDR3 reads TGTGCCAGCAGCGAGACTCACCCGCCTGGAAACACCATATATTTT.

V and J are TRBV29-1 and TRBJ1-5; D is undetermined. Germline-derived CDR1 and CDR2 are SQVTM and ANQGSEA. CDR3 length: 13 amino acids. The V end was cut by 1 base, the J end by 3 bases, with 7 bases between. The CDR3 sequence is CSVEGQPNQPQHF. The CDR3 DNA sequence: TGCAGCGTTGAAGGCCAGCCCAATCAGCCCCAGCATTTT.

This clone appeared a few times. V usage is TRBV27 and J usage is TRBJ1-5; D is possibly TRBD1 (5 bases). Per germline, CDR1 MNHEY and CDR2 SMNVEV (reference sequence). The CDR3 has 13 amino acids. V was trimmed by 11 bases and J by 5 bases, leaving 16 bases between them. This CDR3 is CASQAGDDQPQHF. CDR3 in DNA: TGTGCCTCCCAAGCGGGGGACGATCAGCCCCAGCATTTT.

The V call is TRBV2, the J call TRBJ1-2; D might be TRBD1 (6 bases). From germline, CDR1 is SNHLY and CDR2 FYNNEI. V lost 6 bases, J lost 6 bases, and 14 bases lay in between. CDR3 length equals 13 residues. The CDR3 DNA reads TGTGCCAGCAGCGCTTACGAGGGGGATGGCTACACCTTC. Protein product: CASSAYEGDGYTF.

This chain joins TRBV13 and TRBJ1-1; no firm D call. Germline V lookup: CDR1 PRHDT, CDR2 FYEKMQ (reference sequence). Deletions cut 2 bases from V and 4 bases from J, with 8 bases between. This CDR3 has 13 amino acids. The CDR3 DNA follows: TGTGCCAGCAGCTTATTGCTGGGCACTGAAGCTTTCTTT. Translated, it gives CASSLLLGTEAFF.

The gene calls are TRBV5-4 and TRBJ1-1; weak D call: TRBD1 (5 bases). With 5 bases removed from V and 8 bases from J, the gap between germline ends came to 13 bases. Per germline, CDR1 SGHNT and CDR2 YYREEE (reference sequence). The CDR3 is 12 residues long. CDR3 loop: CASSFGGVEAFF. In DNA, the CDR3 is TGTGCCAGCAGTTTTGGAGGGGTGGAAGCTTTCTTT.

This clone appeared a few times. The genes are TRBV2 and TRBJ1-1, with a weak D call TRBD1 (6 bases). V lost 8 bases and J 6 bases, leaving 19 bases between the germline ends. Per germline, CDR1 SNHLY and CDR2 FYNNEI. The CDR3 is made up of 14 amino acids. CDR3 sequence (DNA): TGTGCCAGCCGAAAGAGGACAGTCCCGCCTGAAGCTTTCTTT. It translates to CASRKRTVPPEAFF.

V and J are TRBV7-9 and TRBJ2-7; 8 bases are shared with TRBD1. The CDR3 spans 14 residues. Trimming at V came to 6 bases and at J to 1 base, leaving 5 bases not matched to a gene. Germline V gene data show CDR1 as SEHNR and CDR2 as FQNEAQ (reference sequence). The DNA for the CDR3 is TGTGCCAGCAGTCCGGGACAGGTGTCCTACGAGCAGTACTTC. This codes for CASSPGQVSYEQYF.

This chain connects TRBV2 to TRBJ1-2, with 11 bases identical to TRBD1. The CDR3 extends over 15 amino acids. V was pared by 4 bases and J by 4 bases, with 5 bases of the junction left unmatched. The germline V gene encodes CDR1 SNHLY and CDR2 FYNNEI. In DNA form, the CDR3 reads TGTGCCAGCAGTGGTCCGGGACAGGGGGTCTATGGCTACACCTTC. Translated: CASSGPGQGVYGYTF.

The chain is built from TRBV29-1 and TRBJ2-7, with D perhaps matching TRBD1 (6 bases). Germline V lookup: CDR1 SQVTM, CDR2 ANQGSEA. The CDR3 runs 12 residues. V lost 4 bases to trimming and J lost 6 bases, with 13 bases between them. The CDR3 nucleotides read TGCAGCGTTGCCACAGGGCTAGGCGAGCAGTACTTC. It yields the protein CSVATGLGEQYF.

The genes are TRBV4-3 and TRBJ1-1; 7 bases align to TRBD1. Germline CDR1 and CDR2: LGHNA and YSLEER. V trimming: 3 bases; J trimming: 6 bases; junction bases outside the gene matches: 4. This CDR3 has 13 amino acids. CDR3 loop: CASSHEGTAEAFF. CDR3 in DNA: TGCGCCAGCAGCCACGAAGGGACAGCTGAAGCTTTCTTT.

This clone was recorded once. The V gene is TRBV29-1, the J gene TRBJ1-1; D not resolved. CDR1 and CDR2 (germline): SQVTM, ANQGSEA. V was pared by 7 bases and J by 7 bases, with 10 bases between. The CDR3 contains 10 residues. This CDR3 is CSGQTYEAFF. CDR3 nucleotide sequence: TGCAGCGGCCAGACTTATGAAGCTTTCTTT.

The chain couples TRBV6-5 to TRBJ2-5; D possibly matches TRBD1 or TRBD2 (5 bases each). The CDR3 extends over 12 amino acids. Germline CDR1 and CDR2: MNHEY and SVGAGI. Trimming pared 6 bases from V and 4 bases from J, leaving 9 bases between. The CDR3 loop reads CASSPGRETQYF. The DNA of the CDR3 is TGTGCCAGCAGCCCAGGGAGAGAGACCCAGTACTTC.

The V call is TRBV25-1, the J call TRBJ2-2, with 7 nucleotides matching TRBD2. Germline V CDR1 and CDR2: MGHDK, SYGVNS. This CDR3 has 16 amino acids. Losses at the gene ends were 3 bases for V and 7 bases for J; bases not matched to a gene: 11. CDR3 nucleotides: TGTGCCAGCAGTGACCCCGCTGGGGGGGGAGGCGGGGAGCTGTTTTTT. Protein: CASSDPAGGGGGELFF.

In its sample, this clone was seen a few times. The genes are TRBV4-3 and TRBJ1-1, with D tentatively TRBD1 (6 bases). This CDR3 region has 15 residues. Germline V gene data show CDR1 as LGHNA and CDR2 as YSLEER. V gave up 0 bases and J gave up 5 bases, with 13 bases separating them. The CDR3 loop is CASSQEAGARTEAFF. CDR3 nucleotide sequence: TGCGCCAGCAGCCAAGAGGCAGGGGCGAGGACTGAAGCTTTCTTT.

This clone came up a few times. This chain joins TRBV7-9 and TRBJ2-7; D is ambiguous. This CDR3 comprises 12 residues. Germline V gene data show CDR1 as SEHNR and CDR2 as FQNEAQ (reference sequence). V lost 1 base, J lost 2 bases, and 3 bases lay in between. CDR3 DNA sequence: TGTGCCAGCAGCTTAGGGACCTACGAGCAGTACTTC. Protein sequence: CASSLGTYEQYF.

The chain links TRBV19 to TRBJ1-1; maybe TRBD1 (5 bases). This CDR3 has 12 residues. V was pared by 7 bases and J by 4 bases, with 10 bases between. Germline CDR1 reads LNHDA; CDR2 reads SQIVND (reference sequence). DNA of the CDR3: TGTGCCAGTACCCAGGGAGGCACTGAAGCTTTCTTT. This encodes CASTQGGTEAFF.

The chain is built from TRBV4-1 and TRBJ2-5, with 8 positions matching TRBD1. This CDR3 is built from 15 residues. Germline loops: CDR1 MGHRA, CDR2 YSYEKL. After removal of 1 base from V and 5 bases from J, the junction contained 6 bases not matched to a gene. The CDR3 is CASSQGTGKIETQYF. DNA for the CDR3: TGCGCCAGCAGCCAAGGGACAGGGAAAATCGAGACCCAGTACTTC.